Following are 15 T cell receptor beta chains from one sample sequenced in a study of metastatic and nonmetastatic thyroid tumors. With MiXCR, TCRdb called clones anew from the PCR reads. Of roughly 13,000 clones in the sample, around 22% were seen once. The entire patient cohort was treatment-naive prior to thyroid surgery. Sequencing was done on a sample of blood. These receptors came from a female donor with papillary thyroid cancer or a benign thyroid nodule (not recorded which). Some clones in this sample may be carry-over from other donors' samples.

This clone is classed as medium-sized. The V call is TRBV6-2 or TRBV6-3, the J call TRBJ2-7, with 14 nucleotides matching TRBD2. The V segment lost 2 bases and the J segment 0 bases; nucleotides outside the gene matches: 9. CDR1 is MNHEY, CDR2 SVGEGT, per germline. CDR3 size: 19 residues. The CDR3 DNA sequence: TGTGCCAGCAGTTACGCCGGACTAGCGGGAGGCACAAGCTCCTACGAGCAGTACTTC. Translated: CASSYAGLAGGTSSYEQYF.

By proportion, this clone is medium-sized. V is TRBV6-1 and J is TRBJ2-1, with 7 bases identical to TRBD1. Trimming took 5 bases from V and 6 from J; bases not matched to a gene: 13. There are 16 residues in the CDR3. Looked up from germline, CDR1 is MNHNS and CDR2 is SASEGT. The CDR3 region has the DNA TGTGCCAGCAGTCAGACTTGGGGACAGTTTCTCAATGAGCAGTTCTTC. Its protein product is CASSQTWGQFLNEQFF.

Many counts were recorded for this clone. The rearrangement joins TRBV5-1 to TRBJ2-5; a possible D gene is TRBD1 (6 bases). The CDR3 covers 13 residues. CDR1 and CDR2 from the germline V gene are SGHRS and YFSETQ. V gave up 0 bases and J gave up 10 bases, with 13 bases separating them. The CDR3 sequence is CASSLDVRGGQYF. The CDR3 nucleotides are TGCGCCAGCAGCTTGGACGTCAGGGGCGGCCAGTACTTC.

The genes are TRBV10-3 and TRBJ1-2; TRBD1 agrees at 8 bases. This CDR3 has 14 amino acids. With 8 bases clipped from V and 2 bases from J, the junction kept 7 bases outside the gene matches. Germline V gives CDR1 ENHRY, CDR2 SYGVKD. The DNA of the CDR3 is TGTGCCATCGGGGGACAGGCGATCAACTATGGCTACACCTTC. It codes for CAIGGQAINYGYTF.

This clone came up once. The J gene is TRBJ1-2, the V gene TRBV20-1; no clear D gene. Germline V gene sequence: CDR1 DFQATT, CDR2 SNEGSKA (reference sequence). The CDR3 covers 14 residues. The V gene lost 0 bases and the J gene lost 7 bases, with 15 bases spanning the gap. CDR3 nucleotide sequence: TGCAGTGCTAGAGAGAGGGCCCCCAGTGTTGGCTACACCTTC. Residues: CSARERAPSVGYTF.

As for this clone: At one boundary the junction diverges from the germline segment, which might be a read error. Here the CDR3 DNA reads TGTGCCAGCAGCGTCTCTACAGTAGCCAAAAACATTCAGTACTTT. Protein: CASSVSTVAKNIQYF. The chain has TRBV6-1 and TRBJ2-4; D call uncertain. CDR1 is MNHNS and CDR2 is SASEGT in the germline V gene. The CDR3 contains 15 residues.

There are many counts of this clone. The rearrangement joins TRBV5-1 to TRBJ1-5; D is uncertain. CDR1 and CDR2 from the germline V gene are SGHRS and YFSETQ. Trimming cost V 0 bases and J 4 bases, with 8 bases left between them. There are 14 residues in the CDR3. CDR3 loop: CASSLGQKNQPQHF. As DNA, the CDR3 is TGCGCCAGCAGCTTGGGACAAAAGAATCAGCCCCAGCATTTT.

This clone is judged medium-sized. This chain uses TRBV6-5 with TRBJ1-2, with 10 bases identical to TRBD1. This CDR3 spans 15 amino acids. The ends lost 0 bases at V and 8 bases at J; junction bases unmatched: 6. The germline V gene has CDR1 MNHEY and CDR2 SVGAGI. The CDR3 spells CASSYSRGTGAGYTF. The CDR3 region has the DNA TGTGCCAGCAGTTACTCGAGAGGGACAGGGGCCGGCTACACCTTC.

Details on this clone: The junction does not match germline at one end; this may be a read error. CDR3 nucleotide sequence: TGTGCCAGCATCTTGTCTTCCTACAAGCAGTACTTC. Protein: CASILSSYKQYF. This chain connects TRBV7-8 to TRBJ2-7, with D unresolved. CDR1 is SGHVS and CDR2 is FQNEAQ in the germline V gene. CDR3 length: 12 residues.

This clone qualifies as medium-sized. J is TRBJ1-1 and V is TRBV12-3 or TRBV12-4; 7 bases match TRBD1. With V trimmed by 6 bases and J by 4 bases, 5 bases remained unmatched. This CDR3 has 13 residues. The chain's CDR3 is CASRLNRGTEAFF. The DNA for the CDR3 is TGTGCCAGCAGACTGAACAGGGGCACTGAAGCTTTCTTT.

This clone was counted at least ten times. Here the CDR3 DNA reads TGCAGTGCTACAGAACTTGGACTAGCCTATGAGCAGTTCTTC. Translated: CSATELGLAYEQFF. The chain combines TRBV20-1 with TRBJ2-1, with 8 bases matching TRBD2. This CDR3 comprises 14 residues. J gave up 8 bases and V 4 bases, and 10 bases lay outside the gene matches. CDR1 and CDR2 from the germline V gene are DFQATT and SNEGSKA (reference sequence).

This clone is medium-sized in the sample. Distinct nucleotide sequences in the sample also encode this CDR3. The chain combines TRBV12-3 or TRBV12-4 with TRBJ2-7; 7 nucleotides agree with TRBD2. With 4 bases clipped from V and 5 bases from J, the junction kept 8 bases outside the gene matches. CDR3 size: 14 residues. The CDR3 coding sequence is TGTGCCAGCAGTTCAGCGGGATTTCGAGACGAGCAGTACTTC. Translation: CASSSAGFRDEQYF.

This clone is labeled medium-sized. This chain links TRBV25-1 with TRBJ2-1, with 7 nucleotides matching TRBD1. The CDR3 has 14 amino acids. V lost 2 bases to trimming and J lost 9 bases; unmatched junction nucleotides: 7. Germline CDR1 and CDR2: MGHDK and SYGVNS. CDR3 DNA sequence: TGTGCCAGCAGTGAACGACAGGGTTCGGGTGAGCAGTTCTTC. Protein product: CASSERQGSGEQFF. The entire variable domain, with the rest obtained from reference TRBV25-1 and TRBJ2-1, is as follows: EADIYQTPRYLVIGTGKKITLECSQTMGHDKMYWYQQDPGMELHLIHYSYGVNSTEKGDLSSESTVSRIRTEHFPLTLESARPSHTSQYLCASSERQGSGEQFFGPGTRLTVL.

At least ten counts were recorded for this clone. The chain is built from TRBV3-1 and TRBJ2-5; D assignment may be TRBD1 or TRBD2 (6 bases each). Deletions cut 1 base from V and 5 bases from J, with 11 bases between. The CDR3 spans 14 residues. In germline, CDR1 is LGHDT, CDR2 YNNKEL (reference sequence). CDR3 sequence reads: CASSQVGGVETQYF. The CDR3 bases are TGTGCCAGCAGCCAAGTGGGGGGCGTGGAGACCCAGTACTTC.

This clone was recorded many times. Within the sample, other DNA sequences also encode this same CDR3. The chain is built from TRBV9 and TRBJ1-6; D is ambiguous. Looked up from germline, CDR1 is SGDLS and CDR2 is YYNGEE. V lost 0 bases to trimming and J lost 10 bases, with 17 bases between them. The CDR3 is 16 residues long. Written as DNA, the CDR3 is TGTGCCAGCAGCGTAGGTGGGCCAGTAGGTGCATCACCCCTCCACTTT. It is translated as CASSVGGPVGASPLHF.